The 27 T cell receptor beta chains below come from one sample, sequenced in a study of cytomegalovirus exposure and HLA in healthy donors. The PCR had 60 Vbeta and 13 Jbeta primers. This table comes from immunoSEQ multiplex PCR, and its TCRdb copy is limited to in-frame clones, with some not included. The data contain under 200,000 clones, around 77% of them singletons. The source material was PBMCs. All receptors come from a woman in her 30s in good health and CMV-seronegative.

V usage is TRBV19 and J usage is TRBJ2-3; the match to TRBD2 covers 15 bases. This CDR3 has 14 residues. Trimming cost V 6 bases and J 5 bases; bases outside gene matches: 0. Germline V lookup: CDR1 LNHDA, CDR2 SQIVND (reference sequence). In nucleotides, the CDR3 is TGTGCCAGTAGGGGACTAGCGGGGGGAGATACGCAGTATTTT. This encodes CASRGLAGGDTQYF.

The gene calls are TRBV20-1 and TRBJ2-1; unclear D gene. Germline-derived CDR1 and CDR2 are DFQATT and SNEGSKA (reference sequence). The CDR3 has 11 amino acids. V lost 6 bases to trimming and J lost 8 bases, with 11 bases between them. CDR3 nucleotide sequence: TGCAGTGCCACCCGTATAGATGAGCAGTTCTTC. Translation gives CSATRIDEQFF.

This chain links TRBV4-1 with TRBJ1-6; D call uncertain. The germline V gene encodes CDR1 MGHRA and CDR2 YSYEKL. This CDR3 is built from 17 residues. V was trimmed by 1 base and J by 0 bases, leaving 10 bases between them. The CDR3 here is CASSQALPSSYNSPLHF. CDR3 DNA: TGCGCCAGCAGCCAAGCCCTGCCGAGCTCCTATAATTCACCCCTCCACTTT.

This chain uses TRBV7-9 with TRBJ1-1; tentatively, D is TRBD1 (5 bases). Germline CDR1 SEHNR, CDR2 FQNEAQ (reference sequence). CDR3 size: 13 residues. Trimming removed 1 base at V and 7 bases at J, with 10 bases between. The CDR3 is CASSLGGWDEAFF. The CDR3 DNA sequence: TGTGCCAGCAGCTTAGGGGGCTGGGATGAAGCTTTCTTT.

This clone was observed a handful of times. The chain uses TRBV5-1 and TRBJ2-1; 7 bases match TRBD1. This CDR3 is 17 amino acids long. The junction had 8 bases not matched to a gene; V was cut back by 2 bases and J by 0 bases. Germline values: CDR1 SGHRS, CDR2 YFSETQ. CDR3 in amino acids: CASSLGPGGSSYNEQFF. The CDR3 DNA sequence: TGCGCCAGCAGCTTAGGACCAGGGGGAAGCTCCTACAATGAGCAGTTCTTC.

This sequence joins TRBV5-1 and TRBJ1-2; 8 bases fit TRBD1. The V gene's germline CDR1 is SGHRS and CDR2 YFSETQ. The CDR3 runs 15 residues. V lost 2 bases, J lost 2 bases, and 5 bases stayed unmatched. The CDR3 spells CASSLSGGKNYGYTF. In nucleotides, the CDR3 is TGCGCCAGCAGCTTATCAGGGGGCAAAAACTATGGCTACACCTTC. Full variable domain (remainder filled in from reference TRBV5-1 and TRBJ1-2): KAGVTQTPRYLIKTRGQQVTLSCSPISGHRSVSWYQQTPGQGLQFLFEYFSETQRNKGNFPGRFSGRQFSNSRSEMNVSTLELGDSALYLCASSLSGGKNYGYTFGSGTRLTVV.

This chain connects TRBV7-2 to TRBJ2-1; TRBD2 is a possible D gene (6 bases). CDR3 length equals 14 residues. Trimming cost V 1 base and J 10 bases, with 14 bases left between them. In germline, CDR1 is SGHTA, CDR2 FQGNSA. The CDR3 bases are TGTGCCAGCAGCTTAGTAGTTGGGGGAGGAGAGCAGTTCTTC. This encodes CASSLVVGGGEQFF. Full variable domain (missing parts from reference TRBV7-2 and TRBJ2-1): GAGVSQSPSNKVTEKGKDVELRCDPISGHTALYWYRQSLGQGLEFLIYFQGNSAPDKSGLPSDRFSAERTGGSVSTLTIQRTQQEDSAVYLCASSLVVGGGEQFFGPGTRLTVL.

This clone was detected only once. The DNA for the CDR3 is TGCAGCGTTGAGGTCGGTAGTTCTAGCTCCTACAATGAGCAGTTCTTC. Translation: CSVEVGSSSSYNEQFF. This sequence joins TRBV29-1 and TRBJ2-1; unclear D gene. CDR1 and CDR2 (germline): SQVTM, ANQGSEA. V shed 3 bases and J shed 0 bases, with 15 bases lying between them. The CDR3 sequence is 16 residues long.

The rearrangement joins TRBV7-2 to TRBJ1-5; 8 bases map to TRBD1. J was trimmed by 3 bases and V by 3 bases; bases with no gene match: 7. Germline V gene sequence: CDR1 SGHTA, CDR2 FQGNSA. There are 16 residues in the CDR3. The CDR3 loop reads CASSFFNRGSNQPQHF. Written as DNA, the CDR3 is TGTGCCAGCAGCTTCTTTAACAGGGGGTCCAATCAGCCCCAGCATTTT.

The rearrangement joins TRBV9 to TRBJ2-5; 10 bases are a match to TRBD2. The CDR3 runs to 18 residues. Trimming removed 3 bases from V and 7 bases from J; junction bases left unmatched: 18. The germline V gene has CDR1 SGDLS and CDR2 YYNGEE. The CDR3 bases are TGTGCCAGCAGCGCCGGAGTTGGGACTAGCGAAACTTTCGGGACCCAGTACTTC. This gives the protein CASSAGVGTSETFGTQYF.

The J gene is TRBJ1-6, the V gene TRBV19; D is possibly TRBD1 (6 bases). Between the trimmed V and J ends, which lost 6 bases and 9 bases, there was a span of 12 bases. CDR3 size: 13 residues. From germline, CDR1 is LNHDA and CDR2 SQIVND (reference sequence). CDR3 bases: TGTGCCAGTAGCCAAGGACAGATTTCACCCCTCCACTTT. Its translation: CASSQGQISPLHF.

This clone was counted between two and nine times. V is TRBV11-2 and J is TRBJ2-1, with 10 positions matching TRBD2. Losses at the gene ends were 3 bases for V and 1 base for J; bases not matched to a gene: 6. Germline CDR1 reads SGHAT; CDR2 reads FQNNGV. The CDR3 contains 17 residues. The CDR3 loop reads CASSFRLAGASYNEQFF. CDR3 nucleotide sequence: TGTGCCAGCAGCTTTCGCCTAGCGGGGGCGTCCTACAATGAGCAGTTCTTC. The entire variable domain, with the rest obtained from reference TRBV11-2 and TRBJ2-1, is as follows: EAGVAQSPRYKIIEKRQSVAFWCNPISGHATLYWYQQILGQGPKLLIQFQNNGVVDDSQLPKDRFSAERLKGVDSTLKIQPAKLEDSAVYLCASSFRLAGASYNEQFFGPGTRLTVL.

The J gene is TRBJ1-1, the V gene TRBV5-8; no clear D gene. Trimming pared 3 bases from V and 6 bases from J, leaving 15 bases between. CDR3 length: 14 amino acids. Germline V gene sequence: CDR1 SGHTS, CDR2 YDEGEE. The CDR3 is CASSSRGLSAEAFF. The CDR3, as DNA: TGTGCCAGCAGCTCCCGAGGGCTTAGCGCTGAAGCTTTCTTT.

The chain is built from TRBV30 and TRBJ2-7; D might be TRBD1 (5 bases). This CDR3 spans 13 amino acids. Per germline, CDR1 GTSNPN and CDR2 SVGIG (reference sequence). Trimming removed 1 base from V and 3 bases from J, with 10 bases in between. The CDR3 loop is CAWSADQGYEQYF. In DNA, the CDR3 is TGTGCCTGGAGTGCAGACCAGGGCTACGAGCAGTACTTC.

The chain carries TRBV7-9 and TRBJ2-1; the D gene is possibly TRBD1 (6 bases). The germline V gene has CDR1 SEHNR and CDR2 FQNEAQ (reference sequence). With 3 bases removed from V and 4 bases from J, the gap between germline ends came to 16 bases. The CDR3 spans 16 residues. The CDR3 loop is CASSFTGTSLYNEQFF. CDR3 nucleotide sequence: TGTGCCAGCAGCTTTACCGGGACATCACTGTACAATGAGCAGTTCTTC.

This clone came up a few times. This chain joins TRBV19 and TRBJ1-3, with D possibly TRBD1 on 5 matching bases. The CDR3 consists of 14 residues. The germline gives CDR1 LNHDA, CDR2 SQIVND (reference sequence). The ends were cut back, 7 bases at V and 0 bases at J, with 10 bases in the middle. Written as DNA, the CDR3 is TGTGCCAGTACAACAGGATCCTCTGGAAACACCATATATTTT. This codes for CASTTGSSGNTIYF.

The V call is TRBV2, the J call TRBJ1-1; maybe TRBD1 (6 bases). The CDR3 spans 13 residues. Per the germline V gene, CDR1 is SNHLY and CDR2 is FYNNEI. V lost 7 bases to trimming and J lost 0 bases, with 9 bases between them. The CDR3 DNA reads TGTGCCAGCAAAGGACAGATGAACACTGAAGCTTTCTTT. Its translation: CASKGQMNTEAFF.

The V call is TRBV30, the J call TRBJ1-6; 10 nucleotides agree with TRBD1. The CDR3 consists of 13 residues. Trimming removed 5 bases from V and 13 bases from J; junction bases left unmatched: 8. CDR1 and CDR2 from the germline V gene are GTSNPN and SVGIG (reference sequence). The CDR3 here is CAWGTGENRPLHF. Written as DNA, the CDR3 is TGTGCCTGGGGGACAGGGGAAAACCGGCCCCTCCACTTT.

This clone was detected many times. CDR3 residues: CASSLDAAYNEQFF. In DNA, the CDR3 is TGTGCCAGCAGCTTGGATGCGGCCTACAATGAGCAGTTCTTC. V usage is TRBV5-6 and J usage is TRBJ2-1; D ambiguous. The CDR3 covers 14 residues. Trimming took off 0 bases at V and 2 bases at J, with 6 bases between the two ends. Germline V gene lookup returns CDR1 SGHDT and CDR2 YYEEEE.

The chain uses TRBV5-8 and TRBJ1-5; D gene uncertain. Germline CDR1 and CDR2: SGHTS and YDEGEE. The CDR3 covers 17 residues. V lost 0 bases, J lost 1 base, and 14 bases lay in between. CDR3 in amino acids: CASSLVQRVPSNQPQHF. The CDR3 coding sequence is TGTGCCAGCAGCTTGGTCCAGCGAGTACCCAGCAATCAGCCCCAGCATTTT.

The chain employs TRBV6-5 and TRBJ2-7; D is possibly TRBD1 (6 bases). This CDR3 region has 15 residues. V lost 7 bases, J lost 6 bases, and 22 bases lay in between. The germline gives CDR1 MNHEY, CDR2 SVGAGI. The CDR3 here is CASTASGWQGSEQYF. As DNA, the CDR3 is TGTGCCAGCACCGCCTCGGGGTGGCAGGGGAGCGAGCAGTACTTC.

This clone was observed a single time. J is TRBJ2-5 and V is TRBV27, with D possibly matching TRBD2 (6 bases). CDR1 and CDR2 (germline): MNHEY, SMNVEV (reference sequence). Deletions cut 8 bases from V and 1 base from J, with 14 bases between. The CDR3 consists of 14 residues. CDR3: CASRYRGSQETQYF. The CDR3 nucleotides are TGTGCCAGCCGCTACCGGGGGAGCCAAGAGACCCAGTACTTC.

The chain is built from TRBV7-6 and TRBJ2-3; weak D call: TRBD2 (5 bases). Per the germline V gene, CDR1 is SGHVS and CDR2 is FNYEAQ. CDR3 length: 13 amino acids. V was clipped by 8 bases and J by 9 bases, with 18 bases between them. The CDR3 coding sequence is TGTGCCAGCTATTCCGGCCGAGGGAACACGCAGTATTTT. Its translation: CASYSGRGNTQYF. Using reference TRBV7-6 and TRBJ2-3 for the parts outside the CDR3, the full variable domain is GAGVSQSPRYKVTKRGQDVALRCDPISGHVSLYWYRQALGQGPEFLTYFNYEAQQDKSGLPNDRFSAERPEGSISTLTIQRTEQRDSAMYRCASYSGRGNTQYFGPGTRLTVL.

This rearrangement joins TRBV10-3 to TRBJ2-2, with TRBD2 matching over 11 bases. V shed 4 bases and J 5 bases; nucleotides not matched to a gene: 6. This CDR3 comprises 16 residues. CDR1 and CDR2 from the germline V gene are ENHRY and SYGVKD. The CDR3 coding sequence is TGTGCCATCAGTGCGACTAGCGGGGCGCTAACCGGGGAGCTGTTTTTT. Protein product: CAISATSGALTGELFF.

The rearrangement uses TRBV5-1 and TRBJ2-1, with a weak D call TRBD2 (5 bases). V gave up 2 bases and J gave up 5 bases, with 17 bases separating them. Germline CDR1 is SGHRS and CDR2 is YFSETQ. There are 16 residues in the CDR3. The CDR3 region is CASSFFPSEADNEQFF. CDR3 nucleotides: TGCGCCAGCAGCTTTTTCCCCTCTGAAGCGGACAATGAGCAGTTCTTC. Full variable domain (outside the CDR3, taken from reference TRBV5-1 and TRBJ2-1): KAGVTQTPRYLIKTRGQQVTLSCSPISGHRSVSWYQQTPGQGLQFLFEYFSETQRNKGNFPGRFSGRQFSNSRSEMNVSTLELGDSALYLCASSFFPSEADNEQFFGPGTRLTVL.

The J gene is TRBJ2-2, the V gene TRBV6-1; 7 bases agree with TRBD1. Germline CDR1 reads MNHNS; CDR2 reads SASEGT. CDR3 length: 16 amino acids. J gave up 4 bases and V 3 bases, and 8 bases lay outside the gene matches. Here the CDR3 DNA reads TGTGCCAGCAGTGACAACAGGGGCCTAGTCACCGGGGAGCTGTTTTTT. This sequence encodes CASSDNRGLVTGELFF.

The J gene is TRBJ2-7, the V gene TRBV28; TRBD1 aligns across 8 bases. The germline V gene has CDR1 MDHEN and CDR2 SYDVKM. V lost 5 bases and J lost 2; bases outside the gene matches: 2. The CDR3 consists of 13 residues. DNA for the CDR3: TGTGCCAGCAGTAGGACAGGGACCTACGAGCAGTACTTC. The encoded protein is CASSRTGTYEQYF. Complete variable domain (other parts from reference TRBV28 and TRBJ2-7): DVKVTQSSRYLVKRTGEKVFLECVQDMDHENMFWYRQDPGLGLRLIYFSYDVKMKEKGDIPEGYSVSREKKERFSLILESASTNQTSMYLCASSRTGTYEQYFGPGTRLTVT.